This is a list of T cell receptor beta chains from one sample in a study of control samples from healthy donors and cancer patients. Measured with immunoSEQ multiplex PCR; TCRdb has only the in-frame clones, and not every one. Altogether under 200,000 clones are present, approximately 94% being singletons, with the ten largest covering 12% to 15%. The material sequenced was PBMCs. All receptors come from a man aged 55 to 70 with colorectal cancer. Both conserved end residues are part of each CDR3. A D gene is named only where the DNA matches it firmly. Rows give clone size only sometimes, using once, few, many, or a class for an expanded clone.

cdr3_aa	cdr3_nt	clone_size	v_call	d_call	j_call
CASSVGTGGNTIYF	TGTGCCAGCAGCGTAGGGACCGGTGGAAACACCATATATTTT	.	TRBV9	.	TRBJ1-3
CAGGLVEGEQYF	TGTGCCGGGGGACTAGTGGAGGGCGAGCAGTACTTC	.	TRBV7-9	TRBD2	TRBJ2-7
CASSQKLAGGRDTQYF	TGCGCCAGCAGCCAGAAACTAGCGGGGGGGCGAGATACGCAGTATTTT	.	TRBV4-3	TRBD2	TRBJ2-3
CASSPRQGSTDTQYF	TGTGCCAGCAGTCCCCGACAGGGTAGTACAGATACGCAGTATTTT	.	TRBV27	TRBD1	TRBJ2-3
CASSYTGADTEAFF	TGTGCCAGCAGCTATACAGGTGCGGACACTGAAGCTTTCTTT	.	TRBV4-2	.	TRBJ1-1
CAWSPQGNTIYF	TGTGCCTGGAGTCCACAGGGGAACACCATATATTTT	once	TRBV30	TRBD1	TRBJ1-3
CASSLNRGTGGSPLHF	TGTGCCAGCAGCTTAAATCGCGGGACAGGGGGTTCACCCCTCCACTTT	many	TRBV13	TRBD1	TRBJ1-6
CASSLGQGVDGEQFF	TGCGCCAGCAGCTTGGGACAGGGGGTTGACGGTGAGCAGTTCTTC	.	TRBV5-1	TRBD1	TRBJ2-1
CASSPATGGAGNQPQHF	TGCGCCAGCAGCCCAGCCACAGGGGGGGCGGGCAATCAGCCCCAGCATTTT	.	TRBV4-1	TRBD1	TRBJ1-5
CASSQFPRTGYNYGYTF	TGCGCCAGCAGCCAATTCCCTAGGACAGGGTATAACTATGGCTACACCTTC	.	TRBV4-1	TRBD1	TRBJ1-2
CASRSSGTSSYNEQFF	TGTGCCAGCAGATCTTCCGGGACTTCCTCCTACAATGAGCAGTTCTTC	.	TRBV27	.	TRBJ2-1
CASSLGQGASPLHF	TGCGCCAGCAGCCTAGGACAGGGGGCTTCACCCCTCCACTTT	.	TRBV5-1	TRBD1	TRBJ1-6
CASSPGQDNSPLHF	TGTGCCAGCAGCCCAGGACAAGACAATTCACCCCTCCACTTT	.	TRBV3-1/TRBV3-2	.	TRBJ1-6
CASSATGDVTYNEQFF	TGTGCCAGTAGTGCGACAGGGGACGTTACCTACAATGAGCAGTTCTTC	.	TRBV19	TRBD1	TRBJ2-1
CASSQDLSSGNEQFF	TGCGCCAGCAGCCAAGACTTGTCTAGCGGTAATGAGCAGTTCTTC	.	TRBV4-3	TRBD2	TRBJ2-1
CASRTSGAVTDTQYF	TGTGCCAGCAGGACTAGCGGGGCGGTCACAGATACGCAGTATTTT	.	TRBV25-1	TRBD2	TRBJ2-3
CASSSGDSGANVLTF	TGTGCCAGCAGTTCAGGTGACTCTGGGGCCAACGTCCTGACTTTC	.	TRBV6-5	.	TRBJ2-6
CASSPKQGGGTDTQYF	TGTGCCAGCAGCCCTAAACAGGGAGGAGGCACAGATACGCAGTATTTT	.	TRBV6-2/TRBV6-3	.	TRBJ2-3
CASSLNPQAGNTIYF	TGTGCCAGCAGCTTAAACCCTCAAGCTGGAAACACCATATATTTT	.	TRBV11-2	.	TRBJ1-3
CASSPRYYEQYF	TGTGCCAGCAGCCCCCGCTACTACGAGCAGTACTTC	.	TRBV7-2	.	TRBJ2-7
CASSLRDQPQHF	TGTGCCAGCAGCTTACGAGATCAGCCCCAGCATTTT	.	TRBV5-6	.	TRBJ1-5
CASSEGQGAQPQHF	TGTGCCAGCAGTGAAGGGCAGGGAGCTCAGCCCCAGCATTTT	.	TRBV6-1	.	TRBJ1-5
CASSYRIDTYEQYF	TGTGCCAGCAGTTATAGGATAGATACCTACGAGCAGTACTTC	.	TRBV6-1	.	TRBJ2-7
CASSEGQVNSYEQYF	TGCGCCAGCAGCGAGGGACAGGTTAACTCCTACGAGCAGTACTTC	once	TRBV5-1	TRBD1	TRBJ2-7
CASSAGTSTDTQYF	TGTGCCAGCAGCGCTGGGACTAGCACAGATACGCAGTATTTT	.	TRBV5-4	.	TRBJ2-3
CSASPLAEGQDTQYF	TGCAGTGCTAGTCCCCTAGCGGAGGGCCAAGATACGCAGTATTTT	.	TRBV20-1	TRBD2	TRBJ2-3
CASSEAKYPQPQHF	TGTGCCAGCAGTGAAGCCAAATATCCCCAGCCCCAGCATTTT	.	TRBV2	.	TRBJ1-5
CAWSRGTGGTETQYF	TGTGCCTGGAGCCGAGGGACAGGGGGTACCGAGACCCAGTACTTC	.	TRBV30	TRBD1	TRBJ2-5
CASSAGQARMNTEAFF	TGTGCCAGCAGCGCGGGCCAGGCCCGCATGAACACTGAAGCTTTCTTT	.	TRBV9	.	TRBJ1-1
CAWSPPGTVYGYTF	TGTGCCTGGAGTCCCCCCGGGACAGTGTATGGCTACACCTTC	once	TRBV30	TRBD1	TRBJ1-2
CATSERTGRGTDTQYF	TGTGCCACCAGTGAGAGGACAGGGAGGGGCACAGATACGCAGTATTTT	.	TRBV24-1	.	TRBJ2-3
CASSLGTSGGWETQYF	TGTGCCAGCAGCTTAGGGACTAGCGGGGGCTGGGAGACCCAGTACTTC	.	TRBV5-4	TRBD2	TRBJ2-5
CASSPRLAGGQETQYF	TGTGCCAGCAGCCCCCGACTAGCGGGGGGCCAAGAGACCCAGTACTTC	.	TRBV6-6	TRBD2	TRBJ2-5
CSVVLRAASTEAFF	TGCAGCGTTGTCCTTCGGGCGGCGAGCACTGAAGCTTTCTTT	.	TRBV29-1	.	TRBJ1-1
CASSLQGPTEAFF	TGTGCCAGCAGCTTACAGGGACCCACTGAAGCTTTCTTT	once	TRBV13	.	TRBJ1-1
CASSIASNQPQHF	TGTGCCAGTAGTATCGCTAGCAATCAGCCCCAGCATTTT	.	TRBV19	.	TRBJ1-5
CASSSTDPNYGYTF	TGCGCCAGCAGCTCGACAGACCCTAACTATGGCTACACCTTC	.	TRBV5-1	.	TRBJ1-2
CASSPGRSSGNTIYF	TGTGCCAGCAGCCCAGGACGATCCTCTGGAAACACCATATATTTT	.	TRBV6-5	.	TRBJ1-3
CASSSSIRMGEYF	TGTGCCAGCAGTTCATCTATTAGGATGGGCGAATACTTC	.	TRBV11-2	.	TRBJ2-7
CSVVTGQRYTEAFF	TGCAGCGTCGTAACGGGACAGCGGTACACTGAAGCTTTCTTT	.	TRBV29-1	TRBD1	TRBJ1-1
CAISESSEKLFF	TGTGCCATCAGTGAGTCTAGTGAAAAACTGTTTTTT	.	TRBV10-3	.	TRBJ1-4
CASSLLGNTEAFF	TGTGCCAGCAGCCTTTTGGGAAACACTGAAGCTTTCTTT	.	TRBV11-1	.	TRBJ1-1
CASSRGSGGGYTF	TGTGCCAGCAGTAGGGGGTCGGGCGGTGGCTACACCTTC	once	TRBV6-5	.	TRBJ1-2
CASSMSPGRLSHEQYF	TGTGCCAGTAGTATGTCCCCAGGGAGATTGTCCCACGAGCAGTACTTC	.	TRBV19	.	TRBJ2-7
CASSLAGSYGYTF	TGTGCCAGCAGTTTGGCAGGGAGCTATGGCTACACCTTC	.	TRBV12-3/TRBV12-4	.	TRBJ1-2
CASSQDPAGLAGVETQYF	TGCGCCAGCAGCCAAGACCCGGCCGGCCTAGCGGGGGTTGAGACCCAGTACTTC	.	TRBV4-3	TRBD2	TRBJ2-5
CASSEGDTHYTF	TGTGCCAGCAGCGAGGGGGACACCCACTACACCTTC	.	TRBV27	.	TRBJ1-2
CASSARTGPPYF	TGTGCCAGCAGTGCCCGGACAGGGCCCCCTTACTTC	once	TRBV6-2/TRBV6-3	TRBD1	TRBJ2-7
CASTPGTGLNQPQHF	TGTGCCAGCACCCCCGGGACAGGGTTAAATCAGCCCCAGCATTTT	.	TRBV3-1/TRBV3-2	TRBD1	TRBJ1-5
CASSIGDRASYEQYF	TGTGCCAGTAGTATTGGGGACAGGGCCTCCTACGAGCAGTACTTC	.	TRBV19	TRBD1	TRBJ2-7
CAISDPVRETQYF	TGTGCCATCAGTGACCCTGTGCGAGAGACCCAGTACTTC	.	TRBV10-3	.	TRBJ2-5
CASHRRGSTGELFF	TGTGCCAGCCACCGGAGGGGGTCCACCGGGGAGCTGTTTTTT	.	TRBV19	.	TRBJ2-2
CSASEMGASNEKLFF	TGCAGTGCTAGTGAAATGGGGGCGTCTAATGAAAAACTGTTTTTT	.	TRBV20-1	.	TRBJ1-4